A single sample is the source of the 20 T cell receptor beta chains below, sequenced in a study of T cell changes during pregnancy in multiple sclerosis. The assay was immunoSEQ multiplex PCR, and TCRdb's table has in-frame clones only and misses some. The data hold roughly 40,000 clones, with roughly nine tenths observed a single time. Sequenced material: CD4+ T cells from peripheral blood mononuclear cells, taken in the first trimester of pregnancy. The origin of the receptors is a female donor with multiple sclerosis, enrolled in a pregnancy study.

The CDR3 DNA sequence: TGTGCCAGCAGCATGAGGGGGGGGCAGAGAAAAGAGACCCAGTACTTC. Protein: CASSMRGGQRKETQYF. V is TRBV28 and J is TRBJ2-5, with D possibly matching TRBD2 (7 bases). CDR1 is MDHEN and CDR2 is SYDVKM in the germline V gene. V dropped 6 bases and J dropped 3 bases, with 20 bases sitting between them. The CDR3 totals 16 residues. Combining the CDR3 with reference TRBV28 and TRBJ2-5 gives the whole variable domain DVKVTQSSRYLVKRTGEKVFLECVQDMDHENMFWYRQDPGLGLRLIYFSYDVKMKEKGDIPEGYSVSREKKERFSLILESASTNQTSMYLCASSMRGGQRKETQYFGPGTRLLVL.

This chain connects TRBV4-3 to TRBJ2-3, with a tentative D call TRBD2 (6 bases). Per the germline V gene, CDR1 is LGHNA and CDR2 is YSLEER. Trimming pared 1 base from V and 0 bases from J, leaving 14 bases between. The CDR3 contains 17 residues. For the CDR3, the DNA is TGCGCCAGCAGCCAAGCGGGAGTAGCAGGAAGCACAGATACGCAGTATTTT. It translates to CASSQAGVAGSTDTQYF.

V gene TRBV18 combines with J gene TRBJ1-2; D ambiguous. V was cut by 2 bases and J by 3 bases, with 13 bases left in between. Germline values: CDR1 KGHSH, CDR2 LQKENI. This CDR3 has 15 residues. The CDR3 region is CASSPAHGRDYGYTF. DNA of the CDR3: TGTGCCAGCTCACCAGCCCATGGGAGGGACTATGGCTACACCTTC. The full variable domain, its missing parts supplied by reference TRBV18 and TRBJ1-2, is NAGVMQNPRHLVRRRGQEARLRCSPMKGHSHVYWYRQLPEEGLKFMVYLQKENIIDESGMPKERFSAEFPKEGPSILRIQQVVRGDSAAYFCASSPAHGRDYGYTFGSGTRLTVV.

The V and J genes are TRBV15 and TRBJ1-3; TRBD1 matches at 7 bases. V shed 7 bases and J 6 bases; nucleotides not matched to a gene: 6. This CDR3 is 13 amino acids long. The germline V gene encodes CDR1 LNHNV and CDR2 YYDKDF (reference sequence). The CDR3 is CATKQGTANTIYF. DNA of the CDR3: TGTGCCACCAAACAGGGGACGGCAAACACCATATATTTT.

V gene TRBV5-4 combines with J gene TRBJ1-1; D remains unclear. Germline V gene sequence: CDR1 SGHNT, CDR2 YYREEE (reference sequence). Trimming left V 1 base short and J 5 bases short, with 15 bases between. The CDR3 sequence is 15 residues long. The CDR3 nucleotides are TGTGCCAGCAGCTTGTCTTTGGGAGGTACAACTGAAGCTTTCTTT. Translated, it gives CASSLSLGGTTEAFF.

The chain couples TRBV14 to TRBJ1-2; the D is unclear. The length of the CDR3 is 16 residues. In germline, CDR1 is SGHDN, CDR2 FVKESK. V was trimmed by 4 bases and J by 2 bases, leaving 17 bases between them. CDR3 sequence reads: CASSPPMRGRNYGYTF. The CDR3 DNA is TGTGCCAGCAGCCCCCCAATGCGAGGGAGAAACTATGGCTACACCTTC.

J is TRBJ1-2 and V is TRBV6-1; 10 bases fit TRBD1. Germline trimming cut 4 bases from V and 2 bases from J; bases unmatched to any gene: 10. Germline CDR1 is MNHNS and CDR2 is SASEGT. CDR3 length: 17 amino acids. CDR3 in DNA: TGTGCCAGCAGTGGCTACTCCCCGGGACAGGGGAACTATGGCTACACCTTC. It encodes CASSGYSPGQGNYGYTF.

V gene TRBV7-9 combines with J gene TRBJ2-6; D not resolved. The CDR3 extends over 15 amino acids. Trimming stripped 4 bases from V and 0 bases from J, with 7 bases between. Germline loops: CDR1 SEHNR, CDR2 FQNEAQ (reference sequence). CDR3 nucleotide sequence: TGTGCCAGCAGCTCCCAGCGCTCTGGGGCCAACGTCCTGACTTTC. Protein product: CASSSQRSGANVLTF. The entire variable domain, with the rest obtained from reference TRBV7-9 and TRBJ2-6, is as follows: DTGVSQNPRHKITKRGQNVTFRCDPISEHNRLYWYRQTLGQGPEFLTYFQNEAQLEKSRLLSDRFSAERPKGSFSTLEIQRTEQGDSAMYLCASSSQRSGANVLTFGAGSRLTVL.

This clone was observed a single time. The rearrangement links TRBV5-4 to TRBJ2-7; a weak D match, TRBD2 (5 bases). V dropped 0 bases and J dropped 2 bases, with 9 bases sitting between them. Germline CDR1 reads SGHNT; CDR2 reads YYREEE (reference sequence). The CDR3 sequence is 14 residues long. DNA of the CDR3: TGTGCCAGCAGCTTGGGTGGGAGCCCCTACGAGCAGTACTTC. It encodes CASSLGGSPYEQYF.

This chain connects TRBV6-5 to TRBJ1-2; weak D call: TRBD1 (6 bases). The CDR3 loop spans 13 amino acids. Between the trimmed V and J ends, which lost 7 bases and 4 bases, there was a span of 13 bases. From germline, CDR1 is MNHEY and CDR2 SVGAGI. The CDR3 spells CASTHRDGYGYTF. In DNA form, the CDR3 reads TGTGCCAGCACCCACAGGGACGGCTATGGCTACACCTTC.

This chain joins TRBV2 and TRBJ2-7; 12 bases line up with TRBD1. V trimming: 6 bases; J trimming: 6 bases; junction bases outside the gene matches: 3. Germline CDR1 SNHLY, CDR2 FYNNEI. There are 13 residues in the CDR3. The CDR3 coding sequence is TGTGCCAGCAGCCGGGACAGGGGGCCCGAGCAGTACTTC. Amino acid sequence: CASSRDRGPEQYF.

The chain carries TRBV25-1 and TRBJ2-7; 14 bases agree with TRBD2. With 4 bases clipped from V and 1 base from J, the junction kept 3 bases outside the gene matches. Germline V gene sequence: CDR1 MGHDK, CDR2 SYGVNS. The CDR3 spans 16 residues. In DNA form, the CDR3 reads TGTGCCAGCAGTGGGGGACTAGCGGGAGTGTCCTACGAGCAGTACTTC. Encoded protein: CASSGGLAGVSYEQYF.

This clone was seen a few times. The chain is built from TRBV19 and TRBJ1-1, with D perhaps matching TRBD1 (6 bases). V lost 1 base to trimming and J lost 1 base, with 7 bases between them. This CDR3 has 14 residues. In germline, CDR1 is LNHDA, CDR2 SQIVND (reference sequence). The CDR3 here is CASSIGTENTEAFF. As DNA, the CDR3 is TGTGCCAGTAGTATAGGGACAGAGAACACTGAAGCTTTCTTT.

For the CDR3, the DNA is TGTGCCAGCATGCTGCAGGGCTCGGCTTTCTTT. Its translation: CASMLQGSAFF. The chain carries TRBV28 and TRBJ1-1, with D possibly being TRBD1 (5 bases). Looked up from germline, CDR1 is MDHEN and CDR2 is SYDVKM. V was shortened by 7 bases and J by 11 bases, with 14 bases between the two germline ends. The CDR3 runs 11 residues.

This chain connects TRBV27 to TRBJ2-1; 9 nucleotides align to TRBD1. There are 15 residues in the CDR3. Looked up from germline, CDR1 is MNHEY and CDR2 is SMNVEV (reference sequence). The J segment lost 6 bases and the V segment lost 7 bases, leaving 10 bases of the junction unmatched. CDR3 sequence (DNA): TGTGCCAGCACCAGAGCGGGACAGGGCCGCAATGAGCAGTTCTTC. Its protein is CASTRAGQGRNEQFF.

The chain recombines TRBV28 with TRBJ1-4; D is possibly TRBD1 (6 bases). Germline V lookup: CDR1 MDHEN, CDR2 SYDVKM. The CDR3 is 17 amino acids. V shed 3 bases and J shed 4 bases, with 18 bases lying between them. The CDR3 sequence: CASSLTRGRLGNEKLFF. CDR3 nucleotides: TGTGCCAGCAGTTTGACGCGGGGGCGGTTGGGTAATGAAAAACTGTTTTTT.

V and J are TRBV11-1 and TRBJ2-5; perhaps TRBD2 as D (6 bases). Germline CDR1 is SGHAT and CDR2 is FQDESV (reference sequence). The V gene lost 2 bases and the J gene lost 4 bases, with 11 bases spanning the gap. This CDR3 is built from 14 residues. The CDR3 DNA follows: TGTGCCAGCAGCTTAAGAGTGGGGGGAGAGACCCAGTACTTC. The encoded protein is CASSLRVGGETQYF.

The chain recombines TRBV9 with TRBJ1-2, with TRBD1 matching over 7 bases. Looked up from germline, CDR1 is SGDLS and CDR2 is YYNGEE. The trim removed 4 bases at V and 3 bases at J, leaving 3 bases unmatched. The CDR3 consists of 13 residues. The CDR3 reads CASSSDRDYGYTF. In nucleotides, the CDR3 is TGTGCCAGCAGCAGCGACAGGGACTATGGCTACACCTTC.

The chain employs TRBV9 and TRBJ1-2; D not certain. The CDR3 covers 14 residues. Trimming pared 3 bases from V and 4 bases from J, leaving 13 bases between. The germline V gene encodes CDR1 SGDLS and CDR2 YYNGEE. The CDR3 DNA follows: TGTGCCAGCAGCGCAGCGAGCAGAGCCTATGGCTACACCTTC. The encoded protein is CASSAASRAYGYTF.

V gene TRBV11-3 combines with J gene TRBJ1-4; 7 bases are shared with TRBD1. This CDR3 comprises 13 residues. Trimming cost V 5 bases and J 12 bases; bases outside gene matches: 9. CDR1 and CDR2 from the germline V gene are SGHNT and YENEEA. The chain's CDR3 is CASSAREGAELFF. CDR3 sequence (DNA): TGTGCCAGCAGCGCGCGGGAGGGGGCAGAACTGTTTTTT.